This T cell receptor beta chain was obtained from a study of spatial heterogeneity in lung cancer. Study summary: Samples were obtained from 65 to 80 donors, all untreated early-stage non-small cell lung cancer patients. Available follow-up PBMC samples were sequenced, at a median of about two years post-resection. Across the raw uncorrected reads, a unique TCR and UMI combination was observed, on average, more than ten times.

As to time point: blood at routine non-recurrence follow-up after resection. Unsorted samples of tumor, nontumor lung or frozen PBMC had their whole RNA sequenced. The CDR3 is 15 amino acids. Trimming stripped 4 bases from V and 4 bases from J, with 15 bases between. Germline lookup yields CDR1 SGDLS and CDR2 YYNGEE. This clonotype showed up many times. Its antigen is currently unknown. TCRdb recomputed calls from the 5' RACE reads with MiXCR, one row per CDR3 protein. This table holds under 150,000 distinct CDR3 sequences, less than 15% found once. Notes on the study in general: Ubiquitous expanded tumor TCRs showed up in blood more at resection than follow-up.

This chain connects TRBV9 to TRBJ2-1; D may match TRBD1 or TRBD2 (5 bases each). The material was PBMCs, obtained at follow-up. The source of this sequence is a male donor with early-stage non-small cell lung cancer. The CDR3 DNA reads as TGTGCCAGCAGCCCCGGAGGACAAACATACAATGAGCAGTTCTTC. Protein sequence: CASSPGGQTYNEQFF. The full variable domain, with the rest looked up from reference TRBV9 and TRBJ2-1, is DSGVTQTPKHLITATGQRVTLRCSPRSGDLSVYWYQQSLDQGLQFLIQYYNGEERAKGNILERFSAQQFPDLHSELNLSSLELGDSALYFCASSPGGQTYNEQFFGPGTRLTVL.